Listed below are T cell receptor beta chains from one sample, sequenced in a study of identical twins. One entry per CDR3 protein results from TCRdb running MiXCR on the 5' RACE reads. The repertoire holds 400,000 to 550,000 distinct CDR3 sequences, with around an eighth as singletons. Separately, the same data were catalogued under a study of yellow fever vaccine responses in identical twins.

Sequencing was performed on CD4+ T cells sorted from blood. These receptors were taken from a woman between 18 and 29 years old in good health. Both conserved end residues are part of each CDR3.

CDR3 protein: CSARVGTGGTDTQYF
V gene: TRBV20-1
J gene: TRBJ2-3
CDR3 length: 15

CDR3 protein: CASSSLGPRAVITKLNEQFF
V gene: TRBV11-2
J gene: TRBJ2-1
CDR3 length: 20

CDR3 protein: CASTLLAGGASGANVLTF
V gene: TRBV6-1
J gene: TRBJ2-6
CDR3 length: 18

CDR3 protein: CASSPAGDRYEQYF
V gene: TRBV11-2
J gene: TRBJ2-7
CDR3 length: 14

CDR3 protein: CASSLRGGEGIQYF
V gene: TRBV5-1
J gene: TRBJ2-4
CDR3 length: 14

CDR3 protein: CASSPIGAGGSNTGELFF
V gene: TRBV18
J gene: TRBJ2-2
CDR3 length: 18

CDR3 protein: CASRASGGQETQYF
V gene: TRBV5-6
J gene: TRBJ2-5
CDR3 length: 14

CDR3 protein: CASSLVGGASNNEQFF
V gene: TRBV7-7
J gene: TRBJ2-1
CDR3 length: 16

CDR3 protein: CASSPWTNSYEQYF
V gene: TRBV3-1
J gene: TRBJ2-7
CDR3 length: 14

CDR3 protein: CASSSTGGGGEQFF
V gene: TRBV27
J gene: TRBJ2-1
CDR3 length: 14

CDR3 protein: CASSEESGYEQYF
V gene: TRBV2
J gene: TRBJ2-7
CDR3 length: 13

CDR3 protein: CASHQGGVTDTQYF
V gene: TRBV5-1
J gene: TRBJ2-3
CDR3 length: 14